In its sample, the clone carrying this T cell receptor (beta chain) was seen a few times. Its antigen is unidentified. This specimen comes from a study of T cells in narcolepsy. For the study at large: Patients with NT1 or NT2 and healthy control donors were enrolled.

General observations from the study: Healthy controls reportedly lacked the autoreactive clonotypes serially found in patients' blood. Comparing one patient's CSF and blood CD4+ clonotypes highlighted HCRT- and TRIB2-specific autoreactive clonotypes.

Profiling relied on immunoSEQ multiplex PCR, and the TCRdb table lists in-frame clones only, not all of them. The repertoire has roughly 25,000 clones, 55% to 65% of them found once; the top ten carry around 12%. The CDR3 spans 14 residues. Trimming removed 0 bases at V and 6 bases at J, with 12 bases between. The germline gives CDR1 SGHRS, CDR2 YFSETQ. The source of this sequence is a human donor in good health. J is TRBJ2-5 and V is TRBV5-1; D is uncertain. Sequencing was done on a sample of memory (CD45RA-) CD4+ T cells from blood. In DNA, the CDR3 is TGCGCCAGCAGCTTGGTCGCTAGTAGGAAGACCCAGTACTTC. This gives the protein CASSLVASRKTQYF.